The 3 T cell receptor beta chains in this list originate from one sample, sequenced in a study of CD8 T cells in ankylosing spondylitis (dated by TCRdb to the late 2010s). The protocol used for the library was 5' RACE. Instrument used: Illumina HiSeq 2500. Starting from the raw public reads, TCRdb applied fastp trimming at Q25, assembled clones with MiXCR and retained in-frame beta chains. Duplicate CDR3 protein sequences are folded into a single record with the most common DNA and genes. This sample lists about 64,000 distinct CDR3 sequences; about 6.2% were detected once. The biggest ten clones account for roughly 5% of the sample. The source material was synovial fluid, either unsorted or a sorted T cell fraction (not recorded which). Receptors were obtained from a male donor with ankylosing spondylitis.

This clonotype was detected only a few times. The J gene is TRBJ2-7, the V gene TRBV28, with D perhaps TRBD1 (6 bases). This CDR3 spans 16 amino acids. Deletions cut 3 bases from V and 0 bases from J, with 15 bases between. Germline CDR1 reads MDHEN; CDR2 reads SYDVKM. The CDR3, as DNA: TGTGCCAGCAGTTTTGGGCCAGGGGCCCTCTCCTACGAGCAGTACTTC. Amino acids: CASSFGPGALSYEQYF.

The chain couples TRBV6-5 to TRBJ1-1; D perhaps matches TRBD1 (6 bases). Germline values: CDR1 MNHEY, CDR2 SVGAGI. CDR3 length: 15 residues. The V and J ends lost 0 bases and 5 bases respectively, with 13 bases between them. The CDR3 DNA reads TGTGCCAGCAGTTACTCTCCGGGGGGCCGAACTGAAGCTTTCTTT. It codes for CASSYSPGGRTEAFF.

A few counts support this clonotype. V gene TRBV11-3 combines with J gene TRBJ2-1; 11 bases fit TRBD1. This CDR3 has 12 residues. The V gene's germline CDR1 is SGHNT and CDR2 YENEEA. Unmatched junction bases numbered 1, after V lost 7 bases and J lost 8 bases. In nucleotides, the CDR3 is TGTGCCAGCACGGGACAGGGGGATGAGCAGTTCTTC. As protein: CASTGQGDEQFF.